Each of the 7 T cell receptor beta chains below was sequenced from the same sample in a study of OX40 agonist ivuxolimab in advanced cancers. Clones were read by immunoSEQ multiplex PCR, and TCRdb kept only the in-frame ones, dropping some. The sample contains approximately 50,000 clones, over 70% of which appear only once. The specimen was CD4+ or CD8+ T cells sorted from blood, collected in a trial of the OX40 agonist ivuxolimab. The source is an adult with an advanced solid tumor such as melanoma, head and neck, liver or kidney cancer.

The V and J genes are TRBV11-2 and TRBJ1-1; tentative D call: TRBD1 (5 bases). Per the germline V gene, CDR1 is SGHAT and CDR2 is FQNNGV. V lost 2 bases and J 1 base, leaving 11 bases between the germline ends. CDR3 length equals 15 residues. As DNA, the CDR3 is TGTGCCAGCAGCTTACTCCCAGGGCCGAACACTGAAGCTTTCTTT. This codes for CASSLLPGPNTEAFF.

This chain uses TRBV27 with TRBJ2-1; 9 bases are shared with TRBD2. Per germline, CDR1 MNHEY and CDR2 SMNVEV (reference sequence). CDR3 length: 16 amino acids. The V segment lost 5 bases and the J segment 3 bases; nucleotides outside the gene matches: 8. For the CDR3, the DNA is TGTGCCAGCAGTCGCGGGGGGGCCTATTTCTACAATGAGCAGTTCTTC. Its protein product is CASSRGGAYFYNEQFF.

The rearrangement links TRBV7-9 to TRBJ2-1; 7 bases are shared with TRBD2. The germline gives CDR1 SEHNR, CDR2 FQNEAQ (reference sequence). The CDR3 runs 12 residues. Losses at the gene ends were 2 bases for V and 10 bases for J; bases not matched to a gene: 2. This CDR3 is CASSLTGGEQFF. Here the CDR3 DNA reads TGTGCCAGCAGCTTAACGGGAGGAGAGCAGTTCTTC.

This clone was counted between two and nine times. The chain is built from TRBV27 and TRBJ2-3, with a tentative D call TRBD1 (6 bases). V was shortened by 2 bases and J by 4 bases, with 13 bases between the two germline ends. The V gene's germline CDR1 is MNHEY and CDR2 SMNVEV (reference sequence). There are 15 residues in the CDR3. The CDR3 spells CASSLRGQIADTQYF. The CDR3 DNA reads as TGTGCCAGCAGTTTAAGAGGACAGATTGCAGATACGCAGTATTTT.

This chain uses TRBV6-1 with TRBJ2-7, with D tentatively TRBD1 or TRBD2 (5 bases each). Trimming took 0 bases from V and 4 from J, leaving 7 bases between them. CDR1 and CDR2 from the germline V gene are MNHNS and SASEGT. The CDR3 sequence is 13 residues long. The DNA of the CDR3 is TGTGCCAGCAGTGAAGCGGGGGTTTACGAGCAGTACTTC. Amino acids: CASSEAGVYEQYF.

Concerning this clone: Because the CDR3's place on the DNA is in doubt, the DNA is left out and the CDR3 is given as listed by TCRdb. This chain connects TRBV6-4 to TRBJ1-2; the D segment call TRBD1 is taken from the table without a DNA check. CDR1 MRHNA and CDR2 SNTAGT come from the germline V gene. The CDR3 length is 19 residues, termini included. This CDR3 reads CASTYICTRDRSLNYGYTF.

The J gene is TRBJ2-1, the V gene TRBV4-2, with 13 bases lining up with TRBD2. There are 16 residues in the CDR3. Trimming removed 4 bases from V and 8 bases from J; junction bases left unmatched: 8. Germline V gene lookup returns CDR1 LGHNA and CDR2 YNFKEQ. The CDR3 sequence is CASSPTSGGTEDEQFF. As DNA, the CDR3 is TGTGCCAGCAGCCCGACTAGCGGGGGGACAGAGGATGAGCAGTTCTTC.